A selection of T cell receptor beta chains follows, all from one sample in a study of T cells after yellow fever vaccination. TCRdb independently ran MiXCR on the 5' RACE reads; one entry per CDR3 protein. The sample yields 600,000 to 750,000 distinct CDR3 sequences, approximately 13% seen once. This sample comprised PBMCs, obtained on the day of the yellow fever booster vaccination. These receptors came from a man aged 25-45 years who received the YFV17D yellow fever vaccine. Each CDR3 is given with its conserved first and last residue. The D gene is left open where the match is weak. The size field is filled for only some rows; it gives once, few, many or a size class.

>TRBV7-9|TRBD2|few|TRBJ2-7
TGTGCCAGCACCCCAGCTGGGGGGGAGTACGAGCAGTACTTC
CASTPAGGEYEQYF
>TRBV6-1|NA|NA|TRBJ1-1
TGTGCCAGCAGCTTCAGTGCCCAGAACACTGAAGCTTTCTTT
CASSFSAQNTEAFF
>TRBV6-5|NA|NA|TRBJ2-5
TGTGCCAGCAGTTACTCAGGGGCCGAAGGGGCCCAGTACTTC
CASSYSGAEGAQYF
>TRBV11-2|TRBD2|NA|TRBJ2-5
TGTGCCAGCAGCTTTTCGGCTAGCGGCCAAGAGACCCAGTACTTC
CASSFSASGQETQYF
>TRBV5-1|NA|many|TRBJ1-3
TGCGCCAGCAGCTTGTACTCTGGAAACACCATATATTTT
CASSLYSGNTIYF
>TRBV6-5|NA|NA|TRBJ1-1
TGTGCCAGCAGTTATTTGGTCACCAAGGCAAACACTGAAGCTTTCTTT
CASSYLVTKANTEAFF
>TRBV7-2|TRBD2|many|TRBJ2-2
TGTGCCAGCAGCCCCCTGGGGAGGGGCCCCGGGGAGCTGTTTTTT
CASSPLGRGPGELFF
>TRBV7-2|NA|NA|TRBJ2-3
TGTGCCAGCGCGAGACAGGAGGATACGCAGTATTTT
CASARQEDTQYF
>TRBV27|TRBD2|NA|TRBJ2-3
TGTGCCAGCATCCGCCTTACGGGGGGGGCAGGCAGGGCAGATACGCAGTATTTT
CASIRLTGGAGRADTQYF
>TRBV12-3/TRBV12-4|TRBD1|few|TRBJ1-5
TGTGCCAGCAGTCCAGGGACAGTTCATCAGCCCCAGCATTTT
CASSPGTVHQPQHF
>TRBV20-1|TRBD2|NA|TRBJ2-3
TGCAGTGCTCCGAGGACTAGCGGGAGGGTCAGGGGTGATACGCAGTATTTT
CSAPRTSGRVRGDTQYF
>TRBV6-6|NA|few|TRBJ2-5
TGTGCCAGCAGTTACGGCCATGGAGAGACCCAGTACTTC
CASSYGHGETQYF
>TRBV24-1|NA|few|TRBJ2-3
TGTGCCACCTCCGGGACCCCGGATGCGGGCGCCACAGATACGCAGTATTTT
CATSGTPDAGATDTQYF
>TRBV10-3|TRBD2|NA|TRBJ2-2
TGTGCCATCAGTGATGGCGGGAGTCAAGGCACCGGGGAGCTGTTTTTT
CAISDGGSQGTGELFF
>TRBV28|TRBD2|many|TRBJ2-1
TGTGCCAGCAGTTTATCTGGACTAGCGGGAGAGTATGAGCAGTTCTTC
CASSLSGLAGEYEQFF
>TRBV10-3|NA|NA|TRBJ1-1
TGTGCCATCAGTGACCGGAGTGAAGCTTTCTTT
CAISDRSEAFF
>TRBV23-1|NA|NA|TRBJ2-2
TGCGCCAGCAAACTTAGCACCGGGGAGCTGTTTTTT
CASKLSTGELFF
>TRBV27|NA|few|TRBJ2-7
TGTGCCTCGGGGGTAGATCCCTACGAGCAGTACTTC
CASGVDPYEQYF
>TRBV11-1|NA|few|TRBJ2-3
TGTGCCAGCAGCATGCTAGTTCTTCCAGATACGCAGTATTTT
CASSMLVLPDTQYF
>TRBV4-3|NA|many|TRBJ2-1
TGCGCCAGCAGCCAAGAATCCGTCTTTGCTTATGAGCAGTTCTTC
CASSQESVFAYEQFF
>TRBV10-3|NA|NA|TRBJ2-1
TGTGCCATCAGTAACCAAGCCCCGGGGGCGAATGAGCAGTTCTTC
CAISNQAPGANEQFF
>TRBV7-2|NA|NA|TRBJ2-5
TGTGCCAGCAGGTCGGGATTTAGGGAGTACTTC
CASRSGFREYF
>TRBV5-5|NA|many|TRBJ2-1
TGTGCCAGCAGCGTGGGTCTGTACAATGAGCAGTTCTTC
CASSVGLYNEQFF
>TRBV20-1|TRBD2|NA|TRBJ2-1
TGCAGTGCTAGGCTTAGGACTAGCGGTGAGCAGTTCTTC
CSARLRTSGEQFF
>TRBV25-1|NA|NA|TRBJ2-3
TGTGCCAGCAGTGATCTATCCAATACGCAGTATTTT
CASSDLSNTQYF
>TRBV18|TRBD1|few|TRBJ2-7
TGTGCCAGCTCACCGACCGGGACAGGGGGCTTCTACGAGCAGTACTTC
CASSPTGTGGFYEQYF
>TRBV6-1|NA|few|TRBJ2-7
TGTGCCAGCAGTGAAGCGGACCCCTACGAGCAGTACTTC
CASSEADPYEQYF
>TRBV28|TRBD2|NA|TRBJ2-3
TGTGCCAGCAGTTTAATTCCTAGCGGGAGGGCTGGAGATACGCAGTATTTT
CASSLIPSGRAGDTQYF
>TRBV7-2|NA|NA|TRBJ2-7
TGTGCCAGCAGCTTCACCACTAGAATCTACGAGCAGTACTTC
CASSFTTRIYEQYF
>TRBV5-1|NA|few|TRBJ2-7
TGCGCCAGCAGGGACTCTCCCTACGAGCAGTACTTC
CASRDSPYEQYF
>TRBV4-2|NA|NA|TRBJ2-1
TGTGCCAGCAGCCAACCTCCTCGACAGAATTACAATGAGCAGTTCTTC
CASSQPPRQNYNEQFF
>TRBV25-1|NA|NA|TRBJ2-3
TGTGCCAGCAGGGGGGCGCGTGGCACAGATACGCAGTATTTT
CASRGARGTDTQYF
>TRBV12-3/TRBV12-4|NA|few|TRBJ2-2
TGTGCCAGCAGCACCGACAGGCGGGACACCGGGGAGCTGTTTTTT
CASSTDRRDTGELFF
>TRBV14|NA|few|TRBJ2-5
TGTGCCAGCAGCCAAGGGCAAGTAGTTGGCGGCGAGACCCAGTACTTC
CASSQGQVVGGETQYF
>TRBV3-1|NA|many|TRBJ2-1
TGTGCCAGCAGACCCCTGGGGAGCTCCTACAATGAGCAGTTCTTC
CASRPLGSSYNEQFF
>TRBV24-1|NA|NA|TRBJ2-7
TGTGCCGTGGACTACCGGGACAGTTCCTACGAGCAGTACTTC
CAVDYRDSSYEQYF
>TRBV24-1|TRBD2|few|TRBJ2-1
TGTGCCACCAGTGAAGATCCCGGGACTAGCGGGAGGAATTACAATGAGCAGTTCTTC
CATSEDPGTSGRNYNEQFF
>TRBV6-5|TRBD2|few|TRBJ2-2
TGTGCCAGCAGCTACGGGGGGGGGCGGACCGGGGAGCTGTTTTTT
CASSYGGGRTGELFF
>TRBV7-2|TRBD2|NA|TRBJ2-3
TGTGCCAGCAGCTCACTAGCGGGGTTCACAGATACGCAGTATTTT
CASSSLAGFTDTQYF
>TRBV28|TRBD1|NA|TRBJ1-3
TGTGCCAGCAGTTCCCAGGGGGCGAAAGGAAACACCATATATTTT
CASSSQGAKGNTIYF
>TRBV29-1|TRBD2|NA|TRBJ2-5
TGCAGCGTTGAAGGGACTAGCGGGAGGCACTACCAAGAGACCCAGTACTTC
CSVEGTSGRHYQETQYF
>TRBV5-6|NA|few|TRBJ1-4
TGTGCCAGCAGCTCTCCTACACAGGGTGCAACTAATGAAAAACTGTTTTTT
CASSSPTQGATNEKLFF
>TRBV12-3/TRBV12-4|NA|many|TRBJ2-3
TGTGCCAGCAGTTTAAAAGTAGCGGTCCGCTCCTGTGAGGATACGCAGTATTTT
CASSLKVAVRSCEDTQYF
>TRBV5-1|NA|few|TRBJ2-2
TGCGCCAGCAGCGGGACTGACACCTATACCGGGGAGCTGTTTTTT
CASSGTDTYTGELFF
>TRBV2|NA|few|TRBJ2-2
TGTGCCAGCATAAGTCGGGGCAGCACCGGGGAGCTGTTTTTT
CASISRGSTGELFF
>TRBV5-1|TRBD1|few|TRBJ2-7
TGCGCCAGCAGCTTGTGGACAGGGCCGAATTACGAGCAGTACTTC
CASSLWTGPNYEQYF
>TRBV20-1|TRBD1|NA|TRBJ2-1
TGCAGTGCCGGGGAGACAGGGGGTCGATGGCTTTACAATGAGCAGTTCTTC
CSAGETGGRWLYNEQFF
>TRBV7-2|NA|NA|TRBJ2-5
TGTGCCAGCAGCTCTAGTAGAGAAGAGACCCAGTACTTC
CASSSSREETQYF
>TRBV6-5|TRBD2|few|TRBJ2-2
TGTGCCAGCAGTTACTCCCGCGCTAGCGGGGGTGGTTTGGTCGGGGAGCTGTTTTTT
CASSYSRASGGGLVGELFF
>TRBV28|TRBD1|many|TRBJ2-7
TGTGCCAGCAAAACAGGGGGTACCTACGAGCAGTACTTC
CASKTGGTYEQYF
>TRBV2|NA|NA|TRBJ2-7
TGTGCCTTCTGTTTTGTACATGAAGGGCAGGGGGGCCAGTACGAGCAGTACTTC
CAFCFVHEGQGGQYEQYF
>TRBV9|NA|NA|TRBJ2-7
TGTGCCAGCAGCCCCCCAGGGGAGGGGCAAATCTCCTACGAGCAGTACTTC
CASSPPGEGQISYEQYF
>TRBV20-1|NA|few|TRBJ1-2
TGCAGTGCCGAAAATCTCCCTGATGGCTACACCTTC
CSAENLPDGYTF
>TRBV7-8|NA|NA|TRBJ2-7
TGTGCCAGCAGCTTAAGTCTTCCGTTGTACGAGCAGTACTTC
CASSLSLPLYEQYF
>TRBV29-1|NA|NA|TRBJ2-7
TGCAGCGTCGAAGGGGCAGGAAGCTCCTACGAGCAGTACTTC
CSVEGAGSSYEQYF
>TRBV29-1|TRBD2|NA|TRBJ2-7
TGCAGCGGGGGGACTAGCGGGCCCACGCAGTACTTC
CSGGTSGPTQYF
>TRBV5-4|TRBD1|few|TRBJ2-7
TGTGCCAGCAGCTCGCTCGAACAGGGGGCGAGGGTCGAGCAGTACTTC
CASSSLEQGARVEQYF
>TRBV4-3|TRBD1|many|TRBJ2-1
TGCGCCAGCAGCCAAGACAGGGGGAACAATGAGCAGTTCTTC
CASSQDRGNNEQFF
>TRBV7-6|TRBD2|NA|TRBJ2-1
TGTGCCAGCAGCCTACTAGCGAGGAATGAGCAGTTCTTC
CASSLLARNEQFF
>TRBV11-2|TRBD1|NA|TRBJ2-7
TGTGCCAGCAGCCCCCGCCTCGGACAGGCCCCCTACGAGCAGTACTTC
CASSPRLGQAPYEQYF